A single sample gave rise to the 2 T cell receptor beta chains below, sequenced in a study of blood T cell repertoires in COVID-19. Profiling relied on immunoSEQ multiplex PCR, and the TCRdb table lists in-frame clones only, not all of them. Of fewer than 70,000 clones listed, roughly 80% are singletons. Sequenced material: peripheral blood. Receptors were obtained from a man aged 55 to 70 with acute or convalescent COVID-19.

V usage is TRBV11-2 and J usage is TRBJ1-2, with D tentatively TRBD1 (5 bases). The germline gives CDR1 SGHAT, CDR2 FQNNGV. The CDR3 length is 14 residues. V lost 5 bases and J lost 2, with 12 bases in between. CDR3 loop: CASSPRGENYGYTF. The CDR3 DNA reads TGTGCCAGCAGCCCGCGGGGGGAAAACTATGGCTACACCTTC.

In its sample, this clone was seen once. V is TRBV27 and J is TRBJ2-3; a possible D gene is TRBD2 (5 bases). This CDR3 has 15 amino acids. Germline values: CDR1 MNHEY, CDR2 SMNVEV (reference sequence). Trimming cost V 5 bases and J 4 bases, with 16 bases left between them. DNA for the CDR3: TGTGCCAGCAGTCCGAGCCTGGACTGGTCAGATACGCAGTATTTT. Its protein product is CASSPSLDWSDTQYF.